These 28 T cell receptor beta chains were sequenced from one sample in a study of T-cell reconstitution after alpha-beta-depleted transplantation in children (TCRdb year 2016). Library prep was done by PCR. This sample was sequenced with an Illumina HiSeq 2500. TCR library preparation used molecular barcoding, with unique molecular identifiers applied to normalize quantification of the TCRbeta repertoire. The public reads were quality trimmed at Q25 with fastp and then assembled into clones with MiXCR by TCRdb, keeping productive beta chains. Here each entry gathers all rows of one CDR3 protein and keeps the most common genes and DNA. A total of approximately 650,000 distinct CDR3 sequences appear in this sample, roughly 14% of them only once. The ten largest clones add up to 0.79% of the sample. The meaning of the sample's treatment or condition label: allogeneic hematopoietic cell transplantation with graft depleted of TCRalphabeta T cells and CD19 B cells.

This material consisted of PBMCs, taken before TCRalphabeta/CD19-depleted stem cell transplant. Source of these receptors: a girl aged 2 to 10 with congenital amegakaryocytic thrombocytopenia, due to receive a stem cell transplant.

There are many counts of this clonotype. The chain carries TRBV28 and TRBJ1-1, with 7 bases lining up with TRBD1. Germline lookup yields CDR1 MDHEN and CDR2 SYDVKM. V was pared by 8 bases and J by 4 bases, with 4 bases of the junction left unmatched. The CDR3 contains 12 residues. CDR3 nucleotide sequence: TGTGCCAGCGACAGGGTCGGCACTGAAGCTTTCTTT. The encoded protein is CASDRVGTEAFF.

This clonotype was seen many times. V and J are TRBV29-1 and TRBJ2-1; 11 bases match TRBD2. Germline V gene sequence: CDR1 SQVTM, CDR2 ANQGSEA. V was clipped by 4 bases and J by 6 bases; unmatched bases: 11. The CDR3 length is 16 residues. CDR3 in DNA: TGCAGCGTTGTATACCTCACTAGCGGGAGTGCCAATGAGCAGTTCTTC. This codes for CSVVYLTSGSANEQFF.

The V gene is TRBV20-1, the J gene TRBJ2-7; TRBD1 matches 10 bases. CDR1 is DFQATT, CDR2 SNEGSKA, per germline (reference sequence). This CDR3 region has 14 residues. With 5 bases clipped from V and 2 bases from J, the junction kept 6 bases outside the gene matches. Here the CDR3 DNA reads TGCAGTGCTCTCGCCGGGACAGGGGCCTACGAGCAGTACTTC. This codes for CSALAGTGAYEQYF.

This clonotype was seen a few times. The chain employs TRBV15 and TRBJ2-2; no definite D call. CDR1 is LNHNV and CDR2 is YYDKDF in the germline V gene (reference sequence). The V end lost 0 bases, the J end lost 5 bases, and 19 bases lay between the germline ends. The CDR3 totals 18 residues. CDR3 in amino acids: CATSRETPSWEYTGELFF. CDR3 coding DNA: TGTGCCACCAGCAGAGAAACTCCTTCATGGGAATATACCGGGGAGCTGTTTTTT.

This chain links TRBV29-1 with TRBJ2-5, with D perhaps matching TRBD1 (5 bases). The V gene lost 0 bases and the J gene lost 3 bases, with 17 bases spanning the gap. Germline V gene lookup returns CDR1 SQVTM and CDR2 ANQGSEA. This CDR3 has 16 amino acids. CDR3: CSVEDWGRAQKETQYF. The CDR3 DNA reads TGCAGCGTTGAAGATTGGGGCAGGGCCCAAAAAGAGACCCAGTACTTC.

The chain carries TRBV7-6 and TRBJ1-2; D unresolved. The germline CDR1 and CDR2 sequences are SGHVS and FNYEAQ. The CDR3 is made up of 13 amino acids. With 5 bases removed from V and 7 bases from J, the gap between germline ends came to 14 bases. The CDR3 region has the DNA TGTGCCAGCAGCCGACCGGGAGCTTCTGGCTACACCTTC. Protein product: CASSRPGASGYTF.

The rearrangement joins TRBV12-3 or TRBV12-4 to TRBJ1-1, with 7 bases that match TRBD1. V shed 0 bases and J 3 bases; nucleotides not matched to a gene: 7. The CDR3 spans 16 residues. The chain's CDR3 is CASSLAPPGGDTEAFF. The CDR3 coding sequence is TGTGCCAGCAGTTTAGCGCCGCCAGGGGGGGACACTGAAGCTTTCTTT.

The CDR3 region is CAISEWGRRDFRRGELFF. In DNA, the CDR3 is TGTGCCATCAGTGAGTGGGGCAGACGGGACTTCCGCCGCGGGGAGCTGTTTTTT. V gene TRBV10-3 combines with J gene TRBJ2-2, with D possibly being TRBD2 (6 bases). V was shortened by 1 base and J by 7 bases, with 22 bases between the two germline ends. Germline V gene data show CDR1 as ENHRY and CDR2 as SYGVKD. CDR3 length: 18 residues.

This clonotype was recorded at least ten times. A read error may produce the germline difference seen at one junction end. The chain joins TRBV7-8 to TRBJ2-1, with 12 bases aligning to TRBD2. The germline gives CDR1 SGHVS, CDR2 FQNEAQ. This CDR3 contains 14 residues. In DNA, the CDR3 is TGTGCCAGCAGCTCAAGTGAGACTAGCGGGAGTGTGCTCTTC. As protein: CASSSSETSGSVLF.

Ten or more counts support this clonotype. V usage is TRBV3-1 and J usage is TRBJ2-1; 7 nucleotides agree with TRBD2. V trimming: 1 base; J trimming: 10 bases; junction bases outside the gene matches: 10. CDR1 is LGHDT and CDR2 is YNNKEL in the germline V gene (reference sequence). This CDR3 spans 15 amino acids. The CDR3 DNA is TGTGCCAGCAGCCAAGTGCTAGCGGCCCCGGGGGAGCAGTTCTTC. Encoded protein: CASSQVLAAPGEQFF.

This clonotype was detected ten times or more. This chain uses TRBV20-1 with TRBJ2-1; D is unresolved. Per germline, CDR1 DFQATT and CDR2 SNEGSKA (reference sequence). Trimming removed 3 bases at V and 11 bases at J, with 14 bases between. The CDR3 totals 12 residues. CDR3 DNA: TGCAGTGCTAGGGGCTCGGGCGGAAAGCAGTTCTTC. This encodes CSARGSGGKQFF.

This clonotype appeared a few times. The chain employs TRBV4-1 and TRBJ2-7; possible D gene TRBD2, 7 bases. Germline V gene data show CDR1 as MGHRA and CDR2 as YSYEKL. The CDR3 runs to 15 residues. The V end was cut by 5 bases, the J end by 4 bases, with 18 bases between. In DNA, the CDR3 is TGCGCCAGCAGCACCATGGCGGGGGCTCAGTACGAGCAGTACTTC. Translated, it gives CASSTMAGAQYEQYF.

The sample holds a few counts of this clonotype. The V gene is TRBV12-3 or TRBV12-4, the J gene TRBJ2-7; no firm D call. V was trimmed by 1 base and J by 4 bases, leaving 14 bases between them. This CDR3 is 15 amino acids long. CDR3 DNA: TGTGCCAGCAGTTTAGGGCAGCCTGTCACATACGAGCAGTACTTC. This sequence encodes CASSLGQPVTYEQYF.

This clonotype showed up just a few times. This chain links TRBV12-3 or TRBV12-4 with TRBJ2-3, with unresolved D. The CDR3 consists of 17 residues. Trimming took 4 bases from V and 2 from J, leaving 19 bases between them. As DNA, the CDR3 is TGTGCCAGCAGTTCTCGAGGTTGGGGTACTCCCACAGATACGCAGTATTTT. This gives the protein CASSSRGWGTPTDTQYF.

This clonotype was detected ten times or more. J is TRBJ1-1 and V is TRBV20-1; TRBD1 might be the D (5 bases). This CDR3 has 17 residues. CDR1 and CDR2 from the germline V gene are DFQATT and SNEGSKA (reference sequence). The V and J ends lost 6 bases and 6 bases respectively, with 29 bases between them. In DNA form, the CDR3 reads TGCAGTGCCTTCCCCCTTGCTCCGACCCAGGGCGTCGCTGAAGCTTTCTTT. It yields the protein CSAFPLAPTQGVAEAFF.

This clonotype was seen repeatedly, ten times or more. The CDR3 loop is CASSSFLVRGANVLTF. In nucleotides, the CDR3 is TGTGCCAGCAGCTCCTTTCTAGTCCGTGGGGCCAACGTCCTGACTTTC. The chain carries TRBV11-2 and TRBJ2-6; D gene ambiguous. CDR3 length: 16 residues. Trimming shortened V by 4 bases and J by 3 bases, and 13 bases separated the two germline ends. The germline V gene has CDR1 SGHAT and CDR2 FQNNGV.

This clonotype was seen more than once but under ten times. J is TRBJ2-7 and V is TRBV10-3; D remains ambiguous. The CDR3 spans 12 residues. Deletions cut 3 bases from V and 3 bases from J, with 6 bases between. Looked up from germline, CDR1 is ENHRY and CDR2 is SYGVKD. The DNA for the CDR3 is TGTGCCATCAGTGAAGTGAGCTACGAGCAGTACTTC. As protein: CAISEVSYEQYF.

This sequence joins TRBV29-1 and TRBJ2-1, with D hard to call. The V end was cut by 5 bases, the J end by 2 bases, with 13 bases between. The CDR3 spans 14 residues. CDR1 SQVTM and CDR2 ANQGSEA come from the germline V gene. The CDR3 DNA follows: TGCAGCGTTCCCCCTCTTAGTACCTACAATGAGCAGTTCTTC. Protein: CSVPPLSTYNEQFF.

There are many counts of this clonotype. The genes are TRBV6-1 and TRBJ2-3; D tentatively fits TRBD1 or TRBD2 (5 bases each). Trimming removed 8 bases at V and 2 bases at J, with 14 bases between. CDR3 length: 14 residues. Germline CDR1 reads MNHNS; CDR2 reads SASEGT. CDR3 coding DNA: TGTGCCAGCGGACGGGACCTCTTCACAGATACGCAGTATTTT. The encoded protein is CASGRDLFTDTQYF.

This clonotype has a count of ten or more. The CDR3 coding sequence is TGCAGTGCTAGAGATTCATCGGAGACCCAGTACTTC. Translating it yields CSARDSSETQYF. The chain recombines TRBV20-1 with TRBJ2-5, with unresolved D. Germline CDR1 reads DFQATT; CDR2 reads SNEGSKA (reference sequence). This CDR3 is 12 amino acids long. The V and J ends lost 0 bases and 5 bases respectively, with 7 bases between them.

This clonotype was recorded many times. V gene TRBV20-1 combines with J gene TRBJ1-1, with D uncertain. Trimming cost V 2 bases and J 1 base, with 5 bases left between them. Germline CDR1 is DFQATT and CDR2 is SNEGSKA (reference sequence). The CDR3 extends over 12 amino acids. As DNA, the CDR3 is TGCAGTGCTAGATTTGGGAACACTGAAGCTTTCTTT. It encodes CSARFGNTEAFF.

The chain uses TRBV6-1 and TRBJ2-7; tentatively, D is TRBD2 (5 bases). V was clipped by 5 bases and J by 1 base, with 12 bases between them. Germline V CDR1 and CDR2: MNHNS, SASEGT. The CDR3 consists of 14 residues. The CDR3 sequence: CASSRPSMSYEQYF. In DNA form, the CDR3 reads TGTGCCAGCAGTCGACCTAGCATGTCCTACGAGCAGTACTTC.

Of note for this clonotype: This may be a read error, as it is one base from a much larger clone. CDR3 protein: CASSLGGGSPDTQHF. In DNA, the CDR3 is TGTGCCAGCAGCTTAGGGGGGGGGAGTCCAGATACGCAGCATTTT. The chain employs TRBV7-2 and TRBJ2-3; the D gene is possibly TRBD1 (5 bases). The DNA end favors TRBJ1-5, so the J call may be wrong. Germline V gene data show CDR1 as SGHTA and CDR2 as FQGNSA. CDR3 length: 15 residues.

In this sample, this clonotype turned up many times. The chain carries TRBV24-1 and TRBJ2-3; D gene ambiguous. The V gene lost 0 bases and the J gene lost 2 bases, with 2 bases spanning the gap. Per the germline V gene, CDR1 is KGHDR and CDR2 is SFDVKD. The CDR3 loop spans 13 amino acids. CDR3 residues: CATSDLITDTQYF. CDR3 coding DNA: TGTGCCACCAGTGATTTGATCACAGATACGCAGTATTTT.

The rearrangement uses TRBV5-1 and TRBJ2-2, with a tentative D call TRBD2 (6 bases). CDR3 length: 14 residues. Trimming left V 0 bases short and J 5 bases short, with 8 bases between. The germline V gene has CDR1 SGHRS and CDR2 YFSETQ. The CDR3 nucleotides are TGCGCCAGCAGCTTGGACGCGGGAACCGGGGAGCTGTTTTTT. Translated, it gives CASSLDAGTGELFF.

This clonotype appeared many times. V and J are TRBV20-1 and TRBJ2-1; D unclear. Trimming took off 1 base at V and 9 bases at J, with 10 bases between the two ends. Looked up from germline, CDR1 is DFQATT and CDR2 is SNEGSKA (reference sequence). This CDR3 has 12 residues. CDR3 sequence (DNA): TGCAGTGCTAGAGGTCGGTTTTCTGAGCAGTTCTTC. This gives the protein CSARGRFSEQFF.

This clonotype has just a few counts. V and J are TRBV24-1 and TRBJ1-2, with D possibly TRBD1 on 5 matching bases. Germline CDR1 is KGHDR and CDR2 is SFDVKD. With 5 bases removed from V and 7 bases from J, the gap between germline ends came to 13 bases. The length of the CDR3 is 13 residues. This chain's CDR3 is CATSGRATGGYTF. The CDR3 nucleotides are TGTGCCACCAGTGGCAGGGCCACCGGTGGCTACACCTTC.

Regarding this clonotype: A read error may be the cause here, since a much bigger clone is one base away. The genes are TRBV20-1 and TRBJ2-1; D not certain. The germline V and J ends were trimmed by 3 bases and 3 bases, with 15 bases remaining between them. CDR3 size: 15 residues. CDR1 DFQATT and CDR2 SNEGSKA come from the germline V gene (reference sequence). CDR3: CSASHGDIYYNEQFF. The DNA of the CDR3 is TGCAGTGCTAGTCACGGCGACATCTACTACAATGAGCAGTTCTTC.